The clone carrying this T cell receptor beta chain was seen a handful of times. Its antigen is currently unknown. Germline V gene sequence: CDR1 DFQATT, CDR2 SNEGSKA (reference sequence). V lost 3 bases and J lost 3, with 14 bases in between. The CDR3 is 14 residues long. TCRdb re-derived calls from the RT-PCR reads in MiXCR, one entry per CDR3 protein. Among under 950,000 distinct CDR3 sequences listed, 20% to 25% were seen once. This sample was taken from a study of response to subunit inactivated influenza vaccine. Whole-study results and caveats: The authors put forward the suggestion that each seasonal influenza vaccination may bring in only a limited number of new T cells.

The chain couples TRBV20-1 to TRBJ1-1; D perhaps matches TRBD1 (5 bases). The sample was PBMCs from blood, taken less than 6 days after vaccination. This clonotype was obtained from a man between 50 and 59 years old who received an inactivated influenza vaccine. For the CDR3, the DNA is TGCAGTGCTAGGTCGAGGCAGACAGACACTGAAGCTTTCTTT. Amino acid sequence: CSARSRQTDTEAFF.